Here is one T cell receptor beta chain with its context. The data belong to a study of CD8+ T cells in alopecia areata. The treatment was: oral pan-JAK inhibitor, 5-10 mg twice daily. Reverse transcription of extracted RNA yielded cDNA, which provided the sequencing template. Method: immunoSEQ multiplex PCR; TCRdb's copy keeps in-frame clones and lacks some. Here the sample spans about 140,000 clones, approximately 85% being singletons. The germline CDR1 and CDR2 sequences are SGHNT and YYREEE (reference sequence). V lost 4 bases and J 6 bases, leaving 11 bases between the germline ends. CDR3 length: 12 residues.

This TCR was recovered from a human donor with alopecia areata. The source material was CD8+ T cells sorted from blood, sampled at week 4, from a patient treated with tofacitinib. V and J are TRBV5-4 and TRBJ2-7, with D possibly being TRBD1 (6 bases). CDR3 bases: TGTGCCAGCAGCATGACAGGAGGCGAGCAGTACTTC. Translated, it gives CASSMTGGEQYF.